What follows are 2 T cell receptor beta chains derived from one specimen sequenced in a study of CD8+ T cells in alopecia areata. Extracted RNA was reverse transcribed, and the resulting cDNA served as sequencing template. TCRdb's table, derived via immunoSEQ multiplex PCR, lists solely in-frame clones and lacks some. Here the sample spans roughly 100,000 clones, roughly 53% being singletons. The sequenced material came from CD4+ T cells sorted from blood. The source is a human donor in good health.

This clone was detected only a few times. The chain uses TRBV7-2 and TRBJ2-7; TRBD2 matches 9 bases. CDR3 length equals 16 residues. The germline V gene has CDR1 SGHTA and CDR2 FQGNSA. Trimming cost V 7 bases and J 3 bases; bases outside gene matches: 13. This CDR3 reads CASKRGGASILYEQYF. CDR3 bases: TGTGCCAGCAAGCGCGGGGGGGCCTCCATCCTCTACGAGCAGTACTTC.

The V gene is TRBV5-1, the J gene TRBJ1-2; D is ambiguous. Germline values: CDR1 SGHRS, CDR2 YFSETQ. Trimming removed 0 bases from V and 7 bases from J, with 13 bases in between. The CDR3 is 14 amino acids. The CDR3 sequence: CASSLAWPAAGYTF. DNA for the CDR3: TGCGCCAGCAGCTTGGCCTGGCCTGCGGCTGGCTACACCTTC.